This TCR beta chain was recorded in a study of CD8 T cells in Susac syndrome. Findings and limits, study-wide: As the study acknowledged, the number of individuals in its TCR sequencing and HLA analysis was relatively small.

After extraction with the RNeasy kit, roughly 0.5 to 1 ug of the RNA was reverse transcribed using random hexamers. The CDR3 of TCR beta was amplified by immunoSEQ multiplex PCR across 54 Vbeta and 13 Jbeta. A single record per CDR3 protein comes from TCRdb applying MiXCR to the immunoSEQ multiplex PCR reads. The sample yields roughly 120,000 distinct CDR3 sequences, approximately 93% seen once. Sequencing of TCR beta drew on CD8+ and CD4+ T cells from blood. TEMRA cells were enriched by FACS, and CD4+ and CD8+ T cells were negatively isolated. Points on this clonotype: Its target is unknown.

The germline V and J ends were trimmed by 2 bases and 6 bases, with 7 bases remaining between them. Germline lookup yields CDR1 WSHSY and CDR2 SAAADI. The CDR3 is 12 amino acids. The sequenced material came from CD8+ T cells from PBMCs. This clonotype was sampled from a human donor with multiple sclerosis. The chain joins TRBV10-2 to TRBJ1-1; D is unclear. Written as DNA, the CDR3 is TGCGCCAGCAGTGAGCGGGATTCTGAAGCTTTCTTT. Its translation is CASSERDSEAFF.